The 2 T cell receptor beta chains reported below all come from one sample, sequenced in a study of blood T cell repertoires in COVID-19. Some clones are missing from TCRdb's copy, which holds only in-frame ones; the method was immunoSEQ multiplex PCR. The sample has 100,000 to 150,000 clones, roughly three quarters seen once. Sequenced material: peripheral blood. The receptor set was obtained from a woman aged 70-85 years with acute or convalescent COVID-19.

The gene calls are TRBV2 and TRBJ1-2; maybe TRBD1 (6 bases). The CDR3 is 14 amino acids. V lost 5 bases, J lost 4 bases, and 14 bases lay in between. Germline lookup yields CDR1 SNHLY and CDR2 FYNNEI. DNA for the CDR3: TGTGCCAGCAGTCACAACAGGGACGGCTATGGCTACACCTTC. Translation: CASSHNRDGYGYTF.

In this sample, this clone turned up a few times. The genes are TRBV7-2 and TRBJ2-3; 13 bases agree with TRBD2. Germline V gene sequence: CDR1 SGHTA, CDR2 FQGNSA. V trimming: 0 bases; J trimming: 4 bases; junction bases outside the gene matches: 10. This CDR3 spans 19 amino acids. The CDR3 coding sequence is TGTGCCAGCAGCTTAGCGGTAACTAGCGGGGGGGCCGGGGCAGATACGCAGTATTTT. Translated: CASSLAVTSGGAGADTQYF.